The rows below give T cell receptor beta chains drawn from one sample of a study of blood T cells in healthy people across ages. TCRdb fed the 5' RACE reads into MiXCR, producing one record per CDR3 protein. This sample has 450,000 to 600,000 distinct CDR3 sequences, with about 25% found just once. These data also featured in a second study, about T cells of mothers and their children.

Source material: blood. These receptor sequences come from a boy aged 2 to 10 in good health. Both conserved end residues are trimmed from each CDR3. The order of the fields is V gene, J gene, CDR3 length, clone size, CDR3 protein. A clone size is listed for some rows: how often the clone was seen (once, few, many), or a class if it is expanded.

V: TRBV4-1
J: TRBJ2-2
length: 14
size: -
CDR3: ASSLDRVPGEGELF

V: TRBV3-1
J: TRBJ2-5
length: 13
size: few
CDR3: ASSQEGTGKETQY

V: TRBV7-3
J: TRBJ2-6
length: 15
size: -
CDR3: ASSSQPGRAGANVLT

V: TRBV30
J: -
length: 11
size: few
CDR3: AWSVGTHNEQF

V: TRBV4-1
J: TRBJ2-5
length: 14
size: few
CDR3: ASSQEGAGVQETQY

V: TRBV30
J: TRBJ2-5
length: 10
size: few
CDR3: AWSLAGMAQY

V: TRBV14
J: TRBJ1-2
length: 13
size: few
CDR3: ASSQETVPSYGYT

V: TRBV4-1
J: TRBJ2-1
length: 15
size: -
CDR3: ASSHPEGGRVYNEQF

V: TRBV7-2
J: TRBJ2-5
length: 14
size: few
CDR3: ASREHSGGHQETQY

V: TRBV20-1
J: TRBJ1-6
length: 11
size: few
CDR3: SARGSANSPLH

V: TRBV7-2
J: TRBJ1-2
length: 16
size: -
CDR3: ASSSSGTGGGKNYGYT

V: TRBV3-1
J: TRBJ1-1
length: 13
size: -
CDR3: ASRPRGQMNTEAF

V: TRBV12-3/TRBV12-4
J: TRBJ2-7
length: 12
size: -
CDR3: ASSVSGNRYEQY

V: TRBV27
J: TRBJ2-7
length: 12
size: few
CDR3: ASSPILSPREQY

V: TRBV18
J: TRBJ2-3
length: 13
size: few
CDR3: ASSPQGEITDTQY

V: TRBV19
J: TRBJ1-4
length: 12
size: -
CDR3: ASSIRGPGEKLF

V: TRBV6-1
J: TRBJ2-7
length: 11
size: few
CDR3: ASSEYWTDEQY

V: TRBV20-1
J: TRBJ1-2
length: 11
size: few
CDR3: SAEEGGFHGYT

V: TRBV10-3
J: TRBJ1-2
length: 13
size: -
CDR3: AISELVGSNYGYT

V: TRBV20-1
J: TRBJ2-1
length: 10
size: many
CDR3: SAMEVSSEQF

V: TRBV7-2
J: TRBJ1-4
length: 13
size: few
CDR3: ASSPDRGPNEKLF

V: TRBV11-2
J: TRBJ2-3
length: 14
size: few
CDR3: ASSSPGGPSTDTQY

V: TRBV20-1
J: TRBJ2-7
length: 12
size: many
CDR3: SAPSSGRKYEQY

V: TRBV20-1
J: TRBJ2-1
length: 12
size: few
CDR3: SAIPGRGLNEQF

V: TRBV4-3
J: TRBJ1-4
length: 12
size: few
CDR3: ASSHAERREKLF

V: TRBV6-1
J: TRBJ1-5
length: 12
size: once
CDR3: ASSEGSSNQPQH

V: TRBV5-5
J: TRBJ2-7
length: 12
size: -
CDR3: ANSSTGGTYEQY

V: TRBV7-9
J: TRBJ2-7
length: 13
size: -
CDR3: ASSLGFGSTYEQY

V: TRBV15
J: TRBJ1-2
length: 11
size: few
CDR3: ATSTDSVYGYT

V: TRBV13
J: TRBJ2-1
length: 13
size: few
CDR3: ASSLTRGGGNEQF

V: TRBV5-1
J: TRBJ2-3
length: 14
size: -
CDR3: ASSPEVRGGPDTQY

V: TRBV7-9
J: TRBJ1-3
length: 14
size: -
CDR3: ASSHLSPGGGNTIY

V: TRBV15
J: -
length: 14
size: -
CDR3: ATSSRQGSGQETQY

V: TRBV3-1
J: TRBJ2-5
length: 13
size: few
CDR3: ASSQAGGLSETQY

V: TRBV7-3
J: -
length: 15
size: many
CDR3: ASSQQLAGGVYGEQF

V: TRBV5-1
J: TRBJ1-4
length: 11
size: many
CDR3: ASRTGTYEKLF

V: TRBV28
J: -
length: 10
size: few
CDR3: ASSSYMREQY

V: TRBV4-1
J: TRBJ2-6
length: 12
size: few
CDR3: ASSQVSGANVLT

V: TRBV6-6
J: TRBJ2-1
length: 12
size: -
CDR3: ASTFNPVYNEQF

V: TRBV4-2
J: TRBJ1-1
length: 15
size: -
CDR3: ASSPTRDRGLEAEAF

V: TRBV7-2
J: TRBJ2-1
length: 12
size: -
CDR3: ASSLTSGSRGQF

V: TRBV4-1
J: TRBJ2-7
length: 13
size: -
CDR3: ASSQGQGPPYEQY

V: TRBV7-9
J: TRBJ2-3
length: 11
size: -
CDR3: ASSSAGTDTQY

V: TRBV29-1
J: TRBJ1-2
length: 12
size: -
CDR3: SVEVRGPGYGYT

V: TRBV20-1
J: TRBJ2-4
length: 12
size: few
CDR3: SALSGVTKNIQY

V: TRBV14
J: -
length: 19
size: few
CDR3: ASSQGAVGVTGSIVYETQY

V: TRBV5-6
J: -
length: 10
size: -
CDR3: ASSILDNEQF

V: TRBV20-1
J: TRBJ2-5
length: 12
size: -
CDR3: SASPQGQLETQY

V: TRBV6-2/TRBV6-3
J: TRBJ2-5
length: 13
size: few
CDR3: ASSRGSLGGETQY

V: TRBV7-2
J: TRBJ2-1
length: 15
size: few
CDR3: ASSLAFLAGGYNEQF

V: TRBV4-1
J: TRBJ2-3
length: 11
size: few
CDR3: ASSQEVWDRAS

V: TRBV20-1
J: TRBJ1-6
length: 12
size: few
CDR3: SARDGAYNSPLH

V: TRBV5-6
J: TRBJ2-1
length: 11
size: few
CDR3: ASSLVERGEQF

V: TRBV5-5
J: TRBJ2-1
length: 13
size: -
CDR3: ASSIIAGDNNEQF

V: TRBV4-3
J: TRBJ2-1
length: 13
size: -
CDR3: ASSQDPLAGGLVF

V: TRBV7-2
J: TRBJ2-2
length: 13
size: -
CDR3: ASSLTRSNTGELF

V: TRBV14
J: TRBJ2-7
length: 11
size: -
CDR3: ASSPFLSYEQY

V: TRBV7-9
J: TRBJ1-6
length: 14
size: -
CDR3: ASSPVRSSYNSPLH

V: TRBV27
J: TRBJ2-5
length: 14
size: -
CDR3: ASPVGLAGVQETQY

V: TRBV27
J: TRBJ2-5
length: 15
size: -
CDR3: ASSSQPGGQGQETQY